The clone carrying this T cell receptor (beta chain) was counted a single time. No antigen is known for it. The record originates from a study of cytomegalovirus exposure and HLA in healthy donors. Study-wide results and limits: In a later analysis, parvovirus B19, influenza, CMV and Epstein-Barr virus appeared linked to several top co-occurrence clusters. Reports credit the classifier with highly specific, highly sensitive diagnosis of cytomegalovirus status.

The PCR had 60 Vbeta and 13 Jbeta primers. Assay used: immunoSEQ multiplex PCR; TCRdb lists only in-frame clones, some missing. The sample shows around 220,000 clones, 70% to 80% of them seen only once. The sequenced sample consisted of PBMCs. The clonotype comes from a woman between 25 and 40 years old in good health and CMV-seronegative.

CDR3 protein: CASSQTSGTYEQYF. The CDR3 coding sequence is TGTGCCAGCTCACAGACTAGCGGGACCTACGAGCAGTACTTC. The chain recombines TRBV18 with TRBJ2-5; 11 bases align to TRBD2. The better agreement between TRBJ2-7 and the DNA end casts doubt on the J call. This CDR3 contains 14 residues. Germline V lookup: CDR1 KGHSH, CDR2 LQKENI.